The clone carrying this T cell receptor beta chain was detected only a few times. Its antigen is still unknown. This CDR3 region has 15 residues. V lost 5 bases to trimming and J lost 3 bases, with 16 bases between them. CDR1 is MDHEN and CDR2 is SYDVKM in the germline V gene. This sample was taken from a study of blood T cells in healthy people across ages. Study-wide points: There was a strong correlation between TCR beta diversity and naive T cell percentage.

Primers used in a second PCR of about 6 to 11 cycles were a sample-barcoded 5' primer and a J-beta primer mix. A template-switch adaptor containing 12 random nucleotides labeled each cDNA molecule. TCRdb reprocessed the 5' RACE reads via MiXCR and lists one record per CDR3 protein. In the table there are 600,000 to 1,000,000 distinct CDR3 sequences, approximately 25% of which are singletons. The same sample was also used in a study of T cells of mothers and their children. This second study says: All donors were healthy and Caucasian; they were a few mothers and their six children. The study found thymic selection shapes TCR recombination output similarly in related and unrelated pairs.

Sample: blood. The receptor's source is a boy aged 5-17 years in good health. The chain is built from TRBV28 and TRBJ2-5; D perhaps matches TRBD1 (6 bases). CDR3 region: CASSRMGHEEETQYF. DNA for the CDR3: TGTGCCAGCAGTCGAATGGGACACGAAGAAGAGACCCAGTACTTC. Filled out from reference TRBV28 and TRBJ2-5, the complete variable domain reads DVKVTQSSRYLVKRTGEKVFLECVQDMDHENMFWYRQDPGLGLRLIYFSYDVKMKEKGDIPEGYSVSREKKERFSLILESASTNQTSMYLCASSRMGHEEETQYFGPGTRLLVL.